A selection of T cell receptor beta chains follows, all from one sample in a study of cytomegalovirus exposure and HLA in healthy donors. Using immunoSEQ multiplex PCR, the repertoire was profiled, and TCRdb retains in-frame clones only, with some absent. The sample shows around 350,000 clones, 80% to 90% of them seen only once. Sequencing was done on a sample of PBMCs. Receptor source: a woman younger than 30 in good health and CMV-seronegative. CDR3s leave out the opening cysteine and the closing phenylalanine or tryptophan. Fields, in order: V gene, J gene, CDR3 protein.

>TRBV19|TRBJ1-1
ASSFQGAAEAF
>TRBV5-1|TRBJ2-7
ASSSAGGGGSYEQY
>TRBV6-6|TRBJ1-1
ASSLYREGTEAF
>TRBV5-6|TRBJ2-7
ASSPGPGYRGYEQY
>TRBV6-1|TRBJ2-1
ASSEVGSGEQF
>TRBV30|TRBJ1-2
AWSLSTSAGYT
>TRBV4-2|TRBJ1-1
ASSQGGTGGTEAF
>TRBV2|TRBJ1-2
ASHRALEYGYT
>TRBV28|TRBJ2-7
ASSDSGYEQY
>TRBV5-4|TRBJ1-6
ASSLDRINSPLH
>TRBV28|TRBJ2-7
ASTPRGPTRYEQY
>TRBV27|TRBJ2-3
ASSLSGGRGRIADTQY
>TRBV5-1|TRBJ1-5
ASSPGQGRGNQPQH
>TRBV19|TRBJ2-7
ASSIQAGGRYEQY
>TRBV19|TRBJ2-2
ASSMVTGYTGELF
>TRBV13|TRBJ2-3
ASSLLGGGDTQY
>TRBV6-4|TRBJ1-2
ASSDFLDRAGHGGYT
>TRBV7-3|TRBJ2-2
ASSLTKPTTVWGGELF
>TRBV2|TRBJ2-7
ASSRDTVYEQY
>TRBV28|TRBJ2-7
ASRDSGSVEQY
>TRBV2|TRBJ1-3
ASSTGIGNTIY
>TRBV9|TRBJ1-2
ASSVEAVGGGYGYT
>TRBV7-9|TRBJ1-2
ASSLYPEGAGYGYT
>TRBV18|TRBJ1-3
ASSPPGASGNTIY
>TRBV30|TRBJ2-7
AWTHSGDEQY
>TRBV28|TRBJ2-7
ASSPVREPGEQY
>TRBV21-1|TRBJ2-7
ASSKGGTRESYEQY
>TRBV2|TRBJ1-4
ASFLTGTNEKLF
>TRBV19|TRBJ1-5
ATGDREPQH
>TRBV7-9|TRBJ2-1
ASRPPPGLVVVEQF
>TRBV7-9|TRBJ2-7
ASSPTLLYEQY
>TRBV7-9|TRBJ2-7
ASSLAGQGDGEQY
>TRBV7-2|TRBJ2-3
ASSLNPVSGTRTDTQY
>TRBV28|TRBJ1-6
ASSPHTTGYSYNSPLH
>TRBV6-4|TRBJ2-1
ASSLLAGDHNEQF
>TRBV6-1|TRBJ2-7
AAQPRQGASYEQY
>TRBV5-1|TRBJ1-1
ASKKQGASEAF
>TRBV19|TRBJ2-7
ASSLGLAGGPGYEQY
>TRBV27|TRBJ1-1
ASSSQGLGNTEAF
>TRBV21-1|TRBJ2-2
ASSLRGLAGPGTGELF
>TRBV2|TRBJ1-2
ASSEGTGGQNYGYT
>TRBV19|TRBJ2-1
ATEVAGGNEQF
>TRBV20-1|TRBJ2-3
SARWRDTQY
>TRBV18|TRBJ2-7
ASSPGQGAYEQY
>TRBV2|TRBJ1-4
ASSIRQGGEKLF
>TRBV18|TRBJ2-7
ASSPQAKSYEQY
>TRBV7-9|TRBJ2-7
ASSLTGSDSYEQY
>TRBV5-6|TRBJ1-4
ASSRGVINEKLF
>TRBV29-1|TRBJ2-7
SVEGQDSYEQY
>TRBV5-1|TRBJ2-2
ASGQGDTGELF
>TRBV4-1|TRBJ1-1
ASSQDGVWGDTEAF
>TRBV2|TRBJ2-1
ASSGSNGKWERGNEQF